This T cell receptor (beta chain) was sequenced in a study of cytomegalovirus exposure and HLA in healthy donors. General observations from the study: It was reported that TCR beta sequences correctly inferred the HLA-A and HLA-B alleles for most subjects. Cytomegalovirus association was assigned to some 160 TCR beta chains.

The germline CDR1 and CDR2 sequences are MNHGY and SVAAGI. V was pared by 7 bases and J by 9 bases, with 7 bases of the junction left unmatched. CDR3 size: 15 residues. Remarks on this clone: Its antigen remains unidentified.

As for the donors, each was a healthy bone marrow donor. Use of 60 Vbeta and 13 Jbeta primers characterized the PCR. The table came from immunoSEQ multiplex PCR; TCRdb's copy has only in-frame clones and leaves some out. The data hold 45,000 to 65,000 clones, with roughly 85% observed a single time. The chain recombines TRBV6-9 with TRBJ2-1; 15 positions match TRBD2. This TCR was recovered from a man between 25 and 39 years old in good health and CMV-seronegative. The sequenced material came from PBMCs. As DNA, the CDR3 is TGTGCCAGCATCCAAATGGGACTAGCGGGAGGTGAGCAGTTCTTC. Protein sequence: CASIQMGLAGGEQFF.